A selection of T cell receptor beta chains follows, all from one sample in a study of T cells in Graves' hyperthyroidism and ophthalmopathy. Each CDR3 protein is one row after TCRdb ran MiXCR on the multiplex PCR reads. Of around 200,000 distinct CDR3 sequences listed, approximately 20% are singletons. Material: blood. These receptor sequences come from a man aged 35-49 years with Graves' hyperthyroidism. Both conserved end residues are part of each CDR3. The D gene is left open where the match is weak. Rows give clone size only sometimes, using once, few, many, or a class for an expanded clone.

cdr3_nt: TGCGCCAGCAGCTTTATGTGGTCAGGCGACAATGAGCAGTTCTTC
cdr3_aa: CASSFMWSGDNEQFF
v_call: TRBV5-1
clone_size: .
j_call: TRBJ2-1
d_call: .

cdr3_nt: TGTGCCAGCAGCTTTTCTAGTGAGGGAGATACGCAGTATTTT
cdr3_aa: CASSFSSEGDTQYF
v_call: TRBV7-9
clone_size: many
j_call: TRBJ2-3
d_call: .

cdr3_nt: TGCAGTGCTAGAAACCGGGACAGCGTACACTACGAGCAGTACTTC
cdr3_aa: CSARNRDSVHYEQYF
v_call: TRBV20-1
clone_size: many
j_call: TRBJ2-7
d_call: TRBD1

cdr3_nt: TGTGCCAGCATCTTAACCTACAATGAGCAGTTCTTC
cdr3_aa: CASILTYNEQFF
v_call: TRBV7-9
clone_size: many
j_call: TRBJ2-1
d_call: .

cdr3_nt: TGTGCCAGCAGTTTAGAGGCAGGGGGCGGATCTCGTGAAAAACTGTTTTTT
cdr3_aa: CASSLEAGGGSREKLFF
v_call: TRBV12-3/TRBV12-4
clone_size: many
j_call: TRBJ1-4
d_call: TRBD1

cdr3_nt: TGTGCCAGCAGGGGGGGGGGACCGGGCTTTCGCTATGGCTACACCTTC
cdr3_aa: CASRGGGPGFRYGYTF
v_call: TRBV6-2/TRBV6-3
clone_size: .
j_call: TRBJ1-2
d_call: .

cdr3_nt: TGTGCCAGCAATAGGGGCGCTTCCTACGAGCAGTACTTC
cdr3_aa: CASNRGASYEQYF
v_call: TRBV6-1
clone_size: many
j_call: TRBJ2-7
d_call: .

cdr3_nt: TGCAGCGTTGATGGCGGGTTCTATGGCTACACCTTC
cdr3_aa: CSVDGGFYGYTF
v_call: TRBV29-1
clone_size: few
j_call: TRBJ1-2
d_call: .

cdr3_nt: TGTGCCAGCAGTTCCCCGGCCGGACAGGGTGGTGAGCAGTTCTTC
cdr3_aa: CASSSPAGQGGEQFF
v_call: TRBV28
clone_size: many
j_call: TRBJ2-1
d_call: TRBD1

cdr3_nt: TGTGCCAGCAGTTTAAAGACAGGGTCGTACACCGGGGAGCTGTTTTTT
cdr3_aa: CASSLKTGSYTGELFF
v_call: TRBV28
clone_size: many
j_call: TRBJ2-2
d_call: TRBD1

cdr3_nt: TGTGCCAGCAGTCCTTCTCCCACAGCCCCTCCCCTAGATACGCAGTATTTT
cdr3_aa: CASSPSPTAPPLDTQYF
v_call: TRBV12-3/TRBV12-4
clone_size: once
j_call: TRBJ2-3
d_call: .

cdr3_nt: TGCAGCGTGGGGGTAGCGGGTAATTCACCCCTCCACTTT
cdr3_aa: CSVGVAGNSPLHF
v_call: TRBV29-1
clone_size: many
j_call: TRBJ1-6
d_call: .

cdr3_nt: TGCAGTGCCGGGGGGGCTGAAGCTTTCTTT
cdr3_aa: CSAGGAEAFF
v_call: TRBV20-1
clone_size: .
j_call: TRBJ1-1
d_call: .

cdr3_nt: TGTGCCAGCAGCTTAGTTCGGGCCGCCTCACAGTTCTTC
cdr3_aa: CASSLVRAASQFF
v_call: TRBV11-2
clone_size: many
j_call: TRBJ2-1
d_call: .

cdr3_nt: TGTGCCAGTAGTATGCGAGTAAACGAGCAGTACTTC
cdr3_aa: CASSMRVNEQYF
v_call: TRBV19
clone_size: .
j_call: TRBJ2-7
d_call: .

cdr3_nt: TGCGCCAGCAGCCAACCGGGACTCCAGAACACTGAAGCTTTCTTT
cdr3_aa: CASSQPGLQNTEAFF
v_call: TRBV4-3
clone_size: many
j_call: TRBJ1-1
d_call: .

cdr3_nt: TGTGCCAGCAGCTTCACCACGGGACCGCGTAGGGAGCAGTTCTTC
cdr3_aa: CASSFTTGPRREQFF
v_call: TRBV5-8
clone_size: many
j_call: TRBJ2-1
d_call: .

cdr3_nt: TGTGCCAGCAGCTTAGGTAGATACTCCTACAATGAGCAGTTCTTC
cdr3_aa: CASSLGRYSYNEQFF
v_call: TRBV7-2
clone_size: many
j_call: TRBJ2-1
d_call: .

cdr3_nt: TGTGCCAGCAGCTTCGGGACAGGAATCTATGGCTACACCTTC
cdr3_aa: CASSFGTGIYGYTF
v_call: TRBV7-2
clone_size: many
j_call: TRBJ1-2
d_call: TRBD1

cdr3_nt: TGCAGTGCTAGTAGTGGGGGCCCTAACACCGGGGAGCTGTTTTTT
cdr3_aa: CSASSGGPNTGELFF
v_call: TRBV20-1
clone_size: many
j_call: TRBJ2-2
d_call: .

cdr3_nt: TGCGCCAGCAGCCTACAAGGGGGGTACACAGATACGCAGTATTTT
cdr3_aa: CASSLQGGYTDTQYF
v_call: TRBV4-3
clone_size: .
j_call: TRBJ2-3
d_call: .

cdr3_nt: TGTGCCTGGAGTGTGGGACAGGCCGTCGACGAGCAGTACTTC
cdr3_aa: CAWSVGQAVDEQYF
v_call: TRBV30
clone_size: many
j_call: TRBJ2-7
d_call: TRBD1

cdr3_nt: TGTGCCAATAGTATAGATGGCACTTCGAATGATGATGAGCAGTTCTTC
cdr3_aa: CANSIDGTSNDDEQFF
v_call: TRBV19
clone_size: few
j_call: TRBJ2-1
d_call: .

cdr3_nt: TGCAGTGCTAGCTCCGGGAACTACAATGAGCAGTTCTTC
cdr3_aa: CSASSGNYNEQFF
v_call: TRBV20-1
clone_size: many
j_call: TRBJ2-1
d_call: .

cdr3_nt: TGCGCCAGCAGCTTGGCCACGCGTACGGATGAGCAGTTCTTC
cdr3_aa: CASSLATRTDEQFF
v_call: TRBV5-1
clone_size: once
j_call: TRBJ2-1
d_call: .

cdr3_nt: TGTGCCAGCAGTTTAGATGGGAATGCTGGGGAGACCCAGTACTTC
cdr3_aa: CASSLDGNAGETQYF
v_call: TRBV12-3/TRBV12-4
clone_size: many
j_call: TRBJ2-5
d_call: .

cdr3_nt: TGTGCCAGCAGTTGGGACAGGGAAACCGGGGAGCTGTTTTTT
cdr3_aa: CASSWDRETGELFF
v_call: TRBV7-3
clone_size: many
j_call: TRBJ2-2
d_call: TRBD1

cdr3_nt: TGTGCCAGCAGCTTGGACGCCCCTTCCTATGGCTACACCTTC
cdr3_aa: CASSLDAPSYGYTF
v_call: TRBV7-3
clone_size: .
j_call: TRBJ1-2
d_call: .

cdr3_nt: TGTGCCAGCAGTTTAAAGCAGGGACTCACCGGGGAGCTGTTTTTT
cdr3_aa: CASSLKQGLTGELFF
v_call: TRBV27
clone_size: .
j_call: TRBJ2-2
d_call: .

cdr3_nt: TGTGCCAGCAGCTTAGTGGACAGGACCCTCCAGGGCTACGAGCAGTACTTC
cdr3_aa: CASSLVDRTLQGYEQYF
v_call: TRBV13
clone_size: few
j_call: TRBJ2-7
d_call: TRBD1

cdr3_nt: TGCAGTGCTAGAGGGGCGGAGGGGATCAAGCAGTACTTC
cdr3_aa: CSARGAEGIKQYF
v_call: TRBV20-1
clone_size: .
j_call: TRBJ2-7
d_call: .

cdr3_nt: TGTGCCAGCAGCTCAACTCAGGGACCCCAAGAGACCCAGTACTTC
cdr3_aa: CASSSTQGPQETQYF
v_call: TRBV7-9
clone_size: many
j_call: TRBJ2-5
d_call: .

cdr3_nt: TGTGCCAGCAGCACTGGACAAGATAATTCACCCCTCCACTTT
cdr3_aa: CASSTGQDNSPLHF
v_call: TRBV11-3
clone_size: .
j_call: TRBJ1-6
d_call: .

cdr3_nt: TGCAGCGTTGAAGACACCACCCAGGGGCGAAAAAGGGGCTACACCTTC
cdr3_aa: CSVEDTTQGRKRGYTF
v_call: TRBV29-1
clone_size: many
j_call: TRBJ1-2
d_call: .

cdr3_nt: TGTGCCTGTGGATATAGCTCCTACAATGAGCAGTTCTTC
cdr3_aa: CACGYSSYNEQFF
v_call: TRBV30
clone_size: many
j_call: TRBJ2-1
d_call: .

cdr3_nt: TGTGCCAGCAGCCAAGTTAGCGGGGGGTCAGATACGCAGTATTTT
cdr3_aa: CASSQVSGGSDTQYF
v_call: TRBV3-1
clone_size: many
j_call: TRBJ2-3
d_call: TRBD2

cdr3_nt: TGTGCCAGCATGTGGACAGCTAGAAACACCATATATTTT
cdr3_aa: CASMWTARNTIYF
v_call: TRBV28
clone_size: once
j_call: TRBJ1-3
d_call: .

cdr3_nt: TGTGCCAGTAGTAAGGGACAGGGGAACACTGAAGCTTTCTTT
cdr3_aa: CASSKGQGNTEAFF
v_call: TRBV19
clone_size: few
j_call: TRBJ1-1
d_call: TRBD1

cdr3_nt: TGCAGTGCTAGAGAGAACCTCGGGACCAATTCACCCCTCCACTTT
cdr3_aa: CSARENLGTNSPLHF
v_call: TRBV20-1
clone_size: few
j_call: TRBJ1-6
d_call: .

cdr3_nt: TGTGCCAGCAGCCCTACATCATTGAACACTGAAGCTTTCTTT
cdr3_aa: CASSPTSLNTEAFF
v_call: TRBV7-2
clone_size: many
j_call: TRBJ1-1
d_call: .

cdr3_nt: TGCGCCAGCAGCAATGAGGGGGCCCAGTACTTC
cdr3_aa: CASSNEGAQYF
v_call: TRBV5-1
clone_size: .
j_call: TRBJ2-5
d_call: .

cdr3_nt: TGTGCCAGCCGCCCGGGTCGCTATAATTCACCCCTCCACTTT
cdr3_aa: CASRPGRYNSPLHF
v_call: TRBV6-1
clone_size: many
j_call: TRBJ1-6
d_call: .

cdr3_nt: TGTGCCAGCAGTTGGGACAGGGGGGGCACTGAAGCTTTCTTT
cdr3_aa: CASSWDRGGTEAFF
v_call: TRBV28
clone_size: many
j_call: TRBJ1-1
d_call: TRBD1

cdr3_nt: TGTGCCAGCTCAGCACTAGGCGGGAGGACTGATACGCAGTATTTT
cdr3_aa: CASSALGGRTDTQYF
v_call: TRBV18
clone_size: .
j_call: TRBJ2-3
d_call: TRBD2

cdr3_nt: TGCAGTGCTAGAGATAGGGAGGGGGTCGGAGAGACCCAGTACTTC
cdr3_aa: CSARDREGVGETQYF
v_call: TRBV20-1
clone_size: many
j_call: TRBJ2-5
d_call: .

cdr3_nt: TGTGCCAGCAGCTATGTAGGCTCACCCCTCCACTTT
cdr3_aa: CASSYVGSPLHF
v_call: TRBV11-2
clone_size: many
j_call: TRBJ1-6
d_call: .

cdr3_nt: TGTGCCAGCTCACCGAGCGGGACGGTGAACACTGAAGCTTTCTTT
cdr3_aa: CASSPSGTVNTEAFF
v_call: TRBV18
clone_size: many
j_call: TRBJ1-1
d_call: .

cdr3_nt: TGTGCCAGCAGTTTATCCTCGGCGGAGAGCTCCTACGAGCAGTACTTC
cdr3_aa: CASSLSSAESSYEQYF
v_call: TRBV28
clone_size: many
j_call: TRBJ2-7
d_call: .